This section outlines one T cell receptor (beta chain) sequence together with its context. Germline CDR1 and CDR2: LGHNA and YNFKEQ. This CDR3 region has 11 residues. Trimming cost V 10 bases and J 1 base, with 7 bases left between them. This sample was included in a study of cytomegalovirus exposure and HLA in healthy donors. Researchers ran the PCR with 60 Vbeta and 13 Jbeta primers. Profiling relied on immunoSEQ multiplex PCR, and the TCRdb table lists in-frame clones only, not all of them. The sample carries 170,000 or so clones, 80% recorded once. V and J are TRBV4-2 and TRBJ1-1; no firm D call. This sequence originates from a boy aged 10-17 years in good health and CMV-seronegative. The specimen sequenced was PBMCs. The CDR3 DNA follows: TGTGCCACAAGACAGAACACTGAAGCTTTCTTT. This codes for CATRQNTEAFF.